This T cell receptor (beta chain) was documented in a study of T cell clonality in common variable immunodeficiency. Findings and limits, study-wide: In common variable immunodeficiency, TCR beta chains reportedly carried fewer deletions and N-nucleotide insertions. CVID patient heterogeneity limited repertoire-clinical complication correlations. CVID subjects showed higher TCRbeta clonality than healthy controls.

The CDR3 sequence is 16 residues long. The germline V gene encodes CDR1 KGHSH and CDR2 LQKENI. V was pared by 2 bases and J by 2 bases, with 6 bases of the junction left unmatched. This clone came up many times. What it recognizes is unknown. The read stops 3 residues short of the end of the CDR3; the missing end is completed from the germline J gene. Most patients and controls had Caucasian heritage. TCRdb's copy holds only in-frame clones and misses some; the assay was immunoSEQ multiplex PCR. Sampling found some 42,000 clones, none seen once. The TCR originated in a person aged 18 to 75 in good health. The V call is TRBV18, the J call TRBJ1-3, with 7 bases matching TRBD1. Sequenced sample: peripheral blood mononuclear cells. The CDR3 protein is CASSPNRQGAGNTIYF. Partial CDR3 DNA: TGTGCCAGCTCACCAAATCGGCAGGGGGCTGGAAACACC.